This T cell receptor (beta chain) was found in a study of T cell repertoires in cytomegalovirus infection. Study context: Use of recently identified HLA-C-restricted and well-studied HLA-B-restricted CMV epitopes was part of the study. Based on public TCR beta signatures, there were indications of CMV infection and of a matching HLA type.

Notes on the study in general: HLA-C-restricted CMV-specific TCR beta clonotypes were dominant in the ex vivo response.

From germline, CDR1 is SQVTM and CDR2 ANQGSEA. V dropped 0 bases and J dropped 6 bases, with 18 bases sitting between them. CDR3 length equals 16 residues. TCRdb processed the reads anew with MiXCR; each CDR3 protein has one entry. The table shows approximately 260,000 distinct CDR3 sequences, with roughly 21% occurring only once. On this clonotype itself: Its antigen is currently unknown.

The receptor's source is a human donor in good health (CMV status not recorded). Some clones in this sample may be carry-over from other donors' samples. The sequences come from cultured PBMCs, collected from culture after CMV antigen stimulation. The chain joins TRBV29-1 to TRBJ2-1; D gene ambiguous. The CDR3: CSVEDLRASRRNEQFF. The DNA for the CDR3 is TGCAGCGTTGAAGATCTAAGAGCGTCGCGGCGCAATGAGCAGTTCTTC.